A selection of T cell receptor beta chains follows, all from one sample in a study of vaccination and CD4 T cells after COVID-19. TCRdb analysed the PCR reads with MiXCR anew, one entry per CDR3 protein. The sample has roughly 20,000 distinct CDR3 sequences; about 40% are singletons. For these receptors, no antigen is known. The sequences come from CD4+ T cells from blood, cultured in vitro, collected before SARS-CoV-2 vaccination. These receptors all come from a human donor who received a COVID-19 vaccine. Each CDR3 is given with its conserved first and last residue. D genes are given only for firm matches. Expanded clones are given a class, and other clones once, few, many or no size at all.

>TRBJ2-7|few|.|TRBV21-1
TGTGCCAGCAGCAACTACTGGGACAGGGGGTACGAGCAGTACTTC
CASSNYWDRGYEQYF
>TRBJ2-1|medium-sized|.|TRBV20-1
TGCAGTGCTAGAGATCGAGGCACGCCGAGGGCTCTAGCAGTAAACAATGAGCAGTTCTTC
CSARDRGTPRALAVNNEQFF
>TRBJ2-3|.|TRBD2|TRBV7-9
TGTGCCAGCAGCTCTAGCTTAGGATCGGGACTAGCGGGGGGGCCAGATACGCAGTATTTT
CASSSSLGSGLAGGPDTQYF
>TRBJ2-2|.|.|TRBV7-2
TGTGCCAGCAGCACCGGGACGCTAGCGAACACCGGGGAGCTGTTTTTT
CASSTGTLANTGELFF
>TRBJ2-4|.|.|TRBV20-1
TGCAGTGCTAGACCCTATGGGGAAAACATTCAGTACTTC
CSARPYGENIQYF
>TRBJ1-2|.|TRBD1|TRBV5-4
TGTGCCAGCAGCTCAAGGACAGGGACTTGGTATGGCTACACCTTC
CASSSRTGTWYGYTF
>TRBJ2-5|.|TRBD1|TRBV14
TGTGCCAGCAGCCCGTCCCGGGACAGGGGGGAGACCCAGTACTTC
CASSPSRDRGETQYF
>TRBJ1-1|.|.|TRBV6-4
TGTGCCAGCAGTGACGCTTACGAGGGGAACACTGAAGCTTTCTTT
CASSDAYEGNTEAFF
>TRBJ1-4|.|.|TRBV20-1
TGCAGTGCTATGTCCAATGAAAAACTGTTTTTT
CSAMSNEKLFF
>TRBJ2-3|.|TRBD2|TRBV19
TGTGCCAGTACCGGAAAGACTAGCGGGGGCACAGATACGCAGTATTTT
CASTGKTSGGTDTQYF
>TRBJ2-5|.|.|TRBV12-5
TGTGCTAGTGGTTTGCTACCCCAAGAGACCCAGTACTTC
CASGLLPQETQYF
>TRBJ1-5|few|TRBD1|TRBV12-3/TRBV12-4
TGTGCCAGCAGTTTCCGGACAGGGACTTTAAATCAGCCCCAGCATTTT
CASSFRTGTLNQPQHF
>TRBJ2-3|few|.|TRBV7-9
TGTGCCAGCAGCTCCCATCCGGGGAGCACAGATACGCAGTATTTT
CASSSHPGSTDTQYF
>TRBJ2-5|.|TRBD2|TRBV6-1
TGTGCCAGTCGGGGACTAGCGGGGAAACAGACCCAGTACTTC
CASRGLAGKQTQYF
>TRBJ1-3|few|TRBD1|TRBV6-1
TGTGCCAGCAGGTCGACAGGGACAAGCTCTGGAAACACCATATATTTT
CASRSTGTSSGNTIYF
>TRBJ1-1|.|TRBD1|TRBV24-1
TGTGCCACCAGTCCTAGACCGGGACAGGGGAGGAACACTGAAGCTTTCTTT
CATSPRPGQGRNTEAFF
>TRBJ1-1|few|TRBD1|TRBV11-2
TGTGCCAGCAGCTCGACAGGGGGCGCGGGGGCTTTCTTT
CASSSTGGAGAFF
>TRBJ2-5|.|TRBD2|TRBV20-1
TGCAGTGCCCCCCGGGGGGAAATGGAGACCCAGTACTTC
CSAPRGEMETQYF
>TRBJ2-1|few|TRBD2|TRBV19
TGTGCCACCATTAGCGGGGGAAAGCAGTTCTTC
CATISGGKQFF
>TRBJ1-1|medium-sized|.|TRBV20-1
TGCAGTGCTAGAGTCGCGTCGGGCCCGCGCACTGAAGCTTTCTTT
CSARVASGPRTEAFF
>TRBJ2-5|.|TRBD2|TRBV7-9
TGTGCCAGCAGCTTACCGCTCCGACTAGCGGTAAAAGAGACCCAGTACTTC
CASSLPLRLAVKETQYF
>TRBJ1-5|.|TRBD1|TRBV6-1
TGTGCCAGCAACAACCGGGACAGGGTATACCAGCCCCAGCATTTT
CASNNRDRVYQPQHF
>TRBJ2-2|few|TRBD2|TRBV24-1
TGTGCCACCAGTGACCATACTAGCGGGGGAGGCGGGGAGCTGTTTTTT
CATSDHTSGGGGELFF
>TRBJ2-1|few|TRBD1|TRBV19
TGTGCCAGTAGTACTGGACAGGGGGCTTACAATGAGCAGTTCTTC
CASSTGQGAYNEQFF
>TRBJ1-4|.|.|TRBV25-1
TGTGCCAGCAGTGAATGGGGCGGGGATAATGAAAAACTGTTTTTT
CASSEWGGDNEKLFF
>TRBJ1-5|once|.|TRBV5-1
TGCGCCAGCAGCTTGGGGGACGGGGGGACTCAGCCCCAGCATTTT
CASSLGDGGTQPQHF
>TRBJ1-2|medium-sized|.|TRBV15
TGTGCCACCAGCAGAGATCGGGCAGCTAACTATGGCTACACCTTC
CATSRDRAANYGYTF
>TRBJ1-6|.|.|TRBV11-3
TGTGCCAGCAGCTTAGACATGAGGGATTCACCCCTCCACTTT
CASSLDMRDSPLHF
>TRBJ1-1|few|.|TRBV12-3/TRBV12-4
TGTGCCAGCAGTAGCTACGGGGCCATGAACACTGAAGCTTTCTTT
CASSSYGAMNTEAFF
>TRBJ2-1|.|TRBD1|TRBV19
TGTGCCAGTAGTATTGACAGGGACGAGAAGAATGAGCAGTTCTTC
CASSIDRDEKNEQFF
>TRBJ1-6|.|.|TRBV20-1
TGCAGTGCTAGTATCACGTCAGGGGATTCACCCCTCCACTTT
CSASITSGDSPLHF
>TRBJ2-1|.|TRBD2|TRBV5-1
TGCGCCAGCACCCTTGGGCTAGCGGGGGACAATGAGCAGTTCTTC
CASTLGLAGDNEQFF
>TRBJ2-5|.|.|TRBV5-4
TGTGCCAGCAGCGTACCCTCCAGGGGAGAGACCCAGTACTTC
CASSVPSRGETQYF
>TRBJ1-2|few|.|TRBV19
TGTGCCACCGCAGAACCTAGGGGAGGCTACACCTTC
CATAEPRGGYTF
>TRBJ2-5|.|TRBD1|TRBV5-3
TGTGCCAGCAGCTTAGGACAGGGGAGGGAGACCCAGTACTTC
CASSLGQGRETQYF
>TRBJ2-3|few|TRBD2|TRBV20-1
TGCAGTGCTAGAGTGGCTAGCGGGGACTCCACAGATACGCAGTATTTT
CSARVASGDSTDTQYF
>TRBJ2-5|.|TRBD2|TRBV7-8
TGTGCCAGCAGCCCGAGGGAACTTAGCGGGGGGGCCGGATTAGAGACCCAGTACTTC
CASSPRELSGGAGLETQYF
>TRBJ1-3|.|.|TRBV7-3
TGTGCCAGCAGCTACCTCTGGGCGGCTGGAAACACCATATATTTT
CASSYLWAAGNTIYF
>TRBJ2-5|medium-sized|.|TRBV6-1
TGTGCCAGCAGTCCCCGGGCGAGGGGCACCCAGTACTTC
CASSPRARGTQYF
>TRBJ2-5|.|TRBD2|TRBV7-2
TGTGCCAGCAGCAAACCTCCAGGGACTAGCGGGGAGCAAGAGACCCAGTACTTC
CASSKPPGTSGEQETQYF
>TRBJ1-5|few|.|TRBV15
TGTGCCACCAGCAGATCCATCGGGACACTATATAGCAATCAGCCCCAGCATTTT
CATSRSIGTLYSNQPQHF
>TRBJ1-4|.|.|TRBV2
TGTGCCAGCAGGGAAACAGGGAATAATGAAAAACTGTTTTTT
CASRETGNNEKLFF
>TRBJ2-3|.|.|TRBV19
TGTGCCAGTAATGACGGGGGACGTGGGACAGATACGCAGTATTTT
CASNDGGRGTDTQYF
>TRBJ1-1|.|.|TRBV9
TGTGCCAGCAGCGTAAGGATGGGGGGTACTGAAGCTTTCTTT
CASSVRMGGTEAFF
>TRBJ1-6|.|.|TRBV12-3/TRBV12-4
TGTGCCAGCAGTTTCAAGGGCCGGGACAAAAACAGCGGGCATTCACCCCTCCACTTT
CASSFKGRDKNSGHSPLHF
>TRBJ2-3|few|TRBD2|TRBV6-1
TGTGCCAGCGGAACTAGCGGGGGGTTCAATACGCAGTATTTT
CASGTSGGFNTQYF
>TRBJ2-7|.|TRBD1|TRBV20-1
TGCAGTGCTATCCGGGACAGCTCCTACGAGCAGTACTTC
CSAIRDSSYEQYF
>TRBJ1-4|.|.|TRBV10-3
TGTGCCATCAGTGACGTGGGGCAGGGAAATGAAAAACTGTTTTTT
CAISDVGQGNEKLFF
>TRBJ1-5|few|.|TRBV19
TGTGCCAGTAGTACCGGACAGTTCAATCAGCCCCAGCATTTT
CASSTGQFNQPQHF
>TRBJ2-5|few|.|TRBV12-3/TRBV12-4
TGTGCCACCTCAAATGAGTTTGGTGGGCCCCAGTACTTC
CATSNEFGGPQYF
>TRBJ1-6|few|TRBD1|TRBV2
TGTGCCAGCAGATTAACGACAGGGAGGTATAATTCACCCCTCCACTTT
CASRLTTGRYNSPLHF
>TRBJ2-7|few|.|TRBV7-9
TGTGCCAGCAGCTTAAGGGCAGGACCCTACGAGCAGTACTTC
CASSLRAGPYEQYF
>TRBJ2-5|few|.|TRBV10-1
TGCGCCAGCAGTGAGTCGTCATTTGGGACACAATCCCAAGAGACCCAGTACTTC
CASSESSFGTQSQETQYF
>TRBJ1-1|.|.|TRBV7-9
TGTGCCAGCAGCTTAGGGGATTACAACACTGAAGCTTTCTTT
CASSLGDYNTEAFF
>TRBJ2-7|.|.|TRBV20-1
TGCAGTGCTAGGTCCAGGAGGGAACGGGCCTCCTACGAGCAGTACTTC
CSARSRRERASYEQYF
>TRBJ1-1|few|.|TRBV6-1
TGTGCCAGCAGTGAATTTAGGGGTGCTGAAGCTTTCTTT
CASSEFRGAEAFF
>TRBJ2-3|.|.|TRBV6-5
TGTGCCAGCAGTTTGGAACAGGGTAATACGCAGTATTTT
CASSLEQGNTQYF